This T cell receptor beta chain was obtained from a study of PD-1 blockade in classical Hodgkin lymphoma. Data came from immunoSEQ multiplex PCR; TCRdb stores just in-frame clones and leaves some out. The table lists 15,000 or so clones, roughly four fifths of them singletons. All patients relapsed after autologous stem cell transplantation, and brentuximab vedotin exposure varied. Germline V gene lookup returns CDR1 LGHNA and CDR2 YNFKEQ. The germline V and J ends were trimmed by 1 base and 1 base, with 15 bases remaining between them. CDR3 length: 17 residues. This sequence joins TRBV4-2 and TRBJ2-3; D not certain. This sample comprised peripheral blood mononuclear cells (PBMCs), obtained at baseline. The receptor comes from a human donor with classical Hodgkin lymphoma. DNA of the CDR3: TGTGCCAGCAGCCAAGGGGCAGAAGGAAGGGGCACAGATACGCAGTATTTT. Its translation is CASSQGAEGRGTDTQYF.